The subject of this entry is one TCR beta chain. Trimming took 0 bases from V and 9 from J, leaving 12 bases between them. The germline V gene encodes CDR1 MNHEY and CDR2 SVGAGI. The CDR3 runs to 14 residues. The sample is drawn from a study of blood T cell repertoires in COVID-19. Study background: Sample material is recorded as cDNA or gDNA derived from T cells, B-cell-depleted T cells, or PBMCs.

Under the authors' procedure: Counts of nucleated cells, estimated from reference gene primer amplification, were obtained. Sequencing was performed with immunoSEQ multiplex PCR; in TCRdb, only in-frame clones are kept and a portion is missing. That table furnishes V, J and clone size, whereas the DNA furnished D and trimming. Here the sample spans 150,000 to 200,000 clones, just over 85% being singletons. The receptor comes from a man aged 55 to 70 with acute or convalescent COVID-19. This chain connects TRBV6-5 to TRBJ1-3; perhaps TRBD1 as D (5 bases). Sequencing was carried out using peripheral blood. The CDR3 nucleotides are TGTGCCAGCAGTTACTCCCTGACAGTCGGCACCATATATTTT. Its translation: CASSYSLTVGTIYF.